This TCR beta chain stems from a study of blood T cell repertoires in COVID-19. Study-wide context: The origin of the acute and convalescent COVID-19 samples was the United States, Italy and Spain. T cells, B-cell-depleted T cells, or PBMCs supplied cDNA or gDNA.

The authors' processing: Estimates of nucleated cell counts were drawn from the amplification of reference gene primers. Here immunoSEQ multiplex PCR was the method, and the copy in TCRdb shows in-frame clones only, minus some. The DNA was the basis for D and trimming; V, J and clone size are from that table. The sample yields about 190,000 clones, approximately 80% seen once. The receptor was isolated from a woman aged 45-60 years with acute or convalescent COVID-19. The sample taken for sequencing was peripheral blood.

The CDR3: CASSLPPSTGSTEAFF. The CDR3 DNA follows: TGCGCCAGCAGTCTCCCCCCTTCGACAGGGTCGACTGAAGCTTTCTTT. The chain uses TRBV5-1 and TRBJ1-1, with 7 nucleotides matching TRBD1. From germline, CDR1 is SGHRS and CDR2 YFSETQ. Unmatched junction bases numbered 15, after V lost 5 bases and J lost 5 bases. This CDR3 comprises 16 residues.